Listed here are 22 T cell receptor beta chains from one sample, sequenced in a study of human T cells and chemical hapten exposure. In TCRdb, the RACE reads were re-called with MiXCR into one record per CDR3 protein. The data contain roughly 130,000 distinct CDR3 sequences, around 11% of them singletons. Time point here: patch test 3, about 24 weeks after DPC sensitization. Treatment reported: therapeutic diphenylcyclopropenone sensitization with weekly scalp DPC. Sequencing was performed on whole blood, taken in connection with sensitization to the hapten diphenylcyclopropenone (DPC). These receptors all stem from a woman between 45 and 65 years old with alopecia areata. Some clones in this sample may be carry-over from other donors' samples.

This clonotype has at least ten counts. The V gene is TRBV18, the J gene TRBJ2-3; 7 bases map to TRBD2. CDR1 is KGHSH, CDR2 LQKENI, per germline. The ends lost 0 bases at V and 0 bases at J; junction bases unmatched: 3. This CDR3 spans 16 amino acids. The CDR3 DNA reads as TGTGCCAGCTCACCACCCGGGCGGGGGAGCACAGATACGCAGTATTTT. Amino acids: CASSPPGRGSTDTQYF.

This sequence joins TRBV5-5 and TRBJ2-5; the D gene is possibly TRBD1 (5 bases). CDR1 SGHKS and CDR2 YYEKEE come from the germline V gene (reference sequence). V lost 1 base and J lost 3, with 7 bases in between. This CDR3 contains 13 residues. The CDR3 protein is CASSLQGEETQYF. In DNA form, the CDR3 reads TGTGCCAGCAGCTTGCAGGGCGAAGAGACCCAGTACTTC.

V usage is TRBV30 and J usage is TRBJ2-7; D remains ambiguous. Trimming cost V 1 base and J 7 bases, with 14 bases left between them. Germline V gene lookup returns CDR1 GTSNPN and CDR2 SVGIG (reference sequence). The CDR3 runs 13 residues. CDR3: CAWSALQLREQYF. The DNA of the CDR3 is TGTGCCTGGAGTGCTCTCCAATTGAGGGAGCAGTACTTC.

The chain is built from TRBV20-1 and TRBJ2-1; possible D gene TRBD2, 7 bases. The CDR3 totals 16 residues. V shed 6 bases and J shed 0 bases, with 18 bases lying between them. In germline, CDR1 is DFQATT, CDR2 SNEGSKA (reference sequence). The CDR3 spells CSAPRGGGSSYNEQFF. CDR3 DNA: TGCAGTGCCCCACGAGGGGGGGGGAGCTCCTACAATGAGCAGTTCTTC.

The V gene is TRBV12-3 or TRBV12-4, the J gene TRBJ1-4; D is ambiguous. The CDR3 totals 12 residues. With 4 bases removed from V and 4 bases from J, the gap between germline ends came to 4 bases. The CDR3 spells CASSSNNEKLFF. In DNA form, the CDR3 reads TGTGCCAGCAGTTCCAATAATGAAAAACTGTTTTTT.

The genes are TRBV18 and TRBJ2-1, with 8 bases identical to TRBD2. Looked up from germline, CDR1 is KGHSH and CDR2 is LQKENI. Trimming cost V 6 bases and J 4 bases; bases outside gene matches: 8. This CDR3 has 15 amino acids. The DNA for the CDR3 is TGTGCCAGCTCCCCCTCTAGCGGGCAGTACAATGAGCAGTTCTTC. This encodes CASSPSSGQYNEQFF.

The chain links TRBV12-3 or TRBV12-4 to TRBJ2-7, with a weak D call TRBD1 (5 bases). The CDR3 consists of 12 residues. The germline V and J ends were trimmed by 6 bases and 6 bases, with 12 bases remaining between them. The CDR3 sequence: CASSSQGSEQYF. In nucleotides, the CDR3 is TGTGCCAGCAGCTCCCAGGGATCCGAGCAGTACTTC.

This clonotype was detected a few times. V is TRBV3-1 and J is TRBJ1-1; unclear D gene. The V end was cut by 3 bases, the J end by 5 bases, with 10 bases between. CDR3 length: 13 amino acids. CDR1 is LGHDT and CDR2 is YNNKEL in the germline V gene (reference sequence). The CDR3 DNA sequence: TGTGCCAGCAGCCAGCCCCTGGGGACTGAAGCTTTCTTT. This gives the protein CASSQPLGTEAFF.

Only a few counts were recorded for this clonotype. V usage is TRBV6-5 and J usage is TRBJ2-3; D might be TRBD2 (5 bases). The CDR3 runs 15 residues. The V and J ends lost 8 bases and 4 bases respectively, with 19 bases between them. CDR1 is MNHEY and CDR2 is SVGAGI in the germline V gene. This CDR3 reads CASRPSNTRADTQYF. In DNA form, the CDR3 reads TGTGCCAGCCGCCCGTCGAACACGAGGGCAGATACGCAGTATTTT.

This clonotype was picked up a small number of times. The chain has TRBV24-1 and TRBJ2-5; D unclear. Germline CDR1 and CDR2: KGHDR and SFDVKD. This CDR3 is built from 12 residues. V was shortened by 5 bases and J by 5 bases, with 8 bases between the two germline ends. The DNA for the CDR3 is TGTGCCACCAGTGCAGTGGGTGAGACCCAGTACTTC. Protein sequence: CATSAVGETQYF.

The CDR3 here is CASLIQGRGYGYTF. The CDR3 DNA follows: TGTGCCAGTCTAATACAGGGAAGAGGCTATGGCTACACCTTC. This chain joins TRBV12-3 or TRBV12-4 and TRBJ1-2; TRBD1 is a possible D gene (6 bases). CDR3 length: 14 residues. The V gene lost 9 bases and the J gene lost 4 bases, with 18 bases spanning the gap.

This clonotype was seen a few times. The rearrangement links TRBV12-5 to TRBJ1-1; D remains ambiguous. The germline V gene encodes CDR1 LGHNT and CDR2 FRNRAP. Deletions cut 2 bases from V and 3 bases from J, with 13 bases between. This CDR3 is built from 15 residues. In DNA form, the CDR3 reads TGTGCTAGTGGTTTGTCCAAATACTTGGACACTGAAGCTTTCTTT. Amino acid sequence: CASGLSKYLDTEAFF.

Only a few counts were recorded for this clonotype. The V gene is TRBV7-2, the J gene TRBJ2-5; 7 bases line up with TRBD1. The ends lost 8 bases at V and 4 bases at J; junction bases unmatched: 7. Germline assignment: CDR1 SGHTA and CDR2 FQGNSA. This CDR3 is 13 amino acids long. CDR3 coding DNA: TGTGCCAGCGGAGGACAGGTTTCAGAGACCCAGTACTTC. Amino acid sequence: CASGGQVSETQYF. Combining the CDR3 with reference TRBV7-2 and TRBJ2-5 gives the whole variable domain GAGVSQSPSNKVTEKGKDVELRCDPISGHTALYWYRQSLGQGLEFLIYFQGNSAPDKSGLPSDRFSAERTGGSVSTLTIQRTQQEDSAVYLCASGGQVSETQYFGPGTRLLVL.

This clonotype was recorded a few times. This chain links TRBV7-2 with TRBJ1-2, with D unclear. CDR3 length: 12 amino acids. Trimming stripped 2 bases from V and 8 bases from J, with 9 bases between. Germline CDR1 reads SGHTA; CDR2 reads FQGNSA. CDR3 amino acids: CASSLYPLGYTF. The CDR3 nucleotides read TGTGCCAGCAGCTTATATCCCCTAGGCTACACCTTC.

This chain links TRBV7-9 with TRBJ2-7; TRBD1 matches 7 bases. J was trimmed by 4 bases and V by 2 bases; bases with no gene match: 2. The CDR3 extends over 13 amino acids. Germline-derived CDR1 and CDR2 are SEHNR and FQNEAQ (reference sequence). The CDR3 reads CASSLTGEYEQYF. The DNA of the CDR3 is TGTGCCAGCAGCTTAACAGGGGAGTACGAGCAGTACTTC.

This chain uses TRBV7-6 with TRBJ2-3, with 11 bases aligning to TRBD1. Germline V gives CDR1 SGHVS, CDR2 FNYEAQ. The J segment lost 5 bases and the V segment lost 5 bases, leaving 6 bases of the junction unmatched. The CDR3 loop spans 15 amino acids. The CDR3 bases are TGTGCCAGCAGCAGAAGGACAGGGGGCAGAGATACGCAGTATTTT. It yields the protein CASSRRTGGRDTQYF.

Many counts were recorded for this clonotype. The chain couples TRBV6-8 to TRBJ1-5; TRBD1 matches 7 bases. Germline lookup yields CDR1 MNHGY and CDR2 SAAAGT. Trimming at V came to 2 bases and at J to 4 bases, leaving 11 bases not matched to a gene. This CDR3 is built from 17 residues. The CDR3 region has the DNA TGTGCCAGCAGTTACCCTCGCGGGACAGACGGAAATCAGCCCCAGCATTTT. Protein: CASSYPRGTDGNQPQHF.

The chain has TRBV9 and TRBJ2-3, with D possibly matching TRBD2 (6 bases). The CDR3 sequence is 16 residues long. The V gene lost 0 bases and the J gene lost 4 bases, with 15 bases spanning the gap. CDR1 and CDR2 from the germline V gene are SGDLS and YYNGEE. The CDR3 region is CASSVEVTGVSDTQYF. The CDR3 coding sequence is TGTGCCAGCAGCGTAGAAGTCACGGGAGTGTCAGATACGCAGTATTTT.

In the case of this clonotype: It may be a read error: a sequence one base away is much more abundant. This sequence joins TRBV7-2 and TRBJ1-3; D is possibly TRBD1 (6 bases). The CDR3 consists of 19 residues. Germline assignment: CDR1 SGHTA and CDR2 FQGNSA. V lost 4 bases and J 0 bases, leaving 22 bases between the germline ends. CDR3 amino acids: CASSSVAPGHRSSGNTIYF. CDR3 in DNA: TGTGCCAGCAGCTCAGTGGCCCCGGGACACCGAAGCTCTGGAAACACCATATATTTT.

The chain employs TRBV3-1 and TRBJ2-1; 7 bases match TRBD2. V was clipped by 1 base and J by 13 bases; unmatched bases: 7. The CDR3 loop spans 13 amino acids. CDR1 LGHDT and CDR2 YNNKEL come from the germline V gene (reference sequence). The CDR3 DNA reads TGTGCCAGCAGCCAAGGAGGGAGGGCCAATCAGTTCTTC. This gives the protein CASSQGGRANQFF.

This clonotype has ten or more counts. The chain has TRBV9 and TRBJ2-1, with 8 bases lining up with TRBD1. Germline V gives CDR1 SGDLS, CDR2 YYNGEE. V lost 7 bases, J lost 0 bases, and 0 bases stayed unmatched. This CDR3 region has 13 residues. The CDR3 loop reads CASGQGSYNEQFF. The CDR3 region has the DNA TGTGCCAGCGGACAGGGCTCCTACAATGAGCAGTTCTTC.

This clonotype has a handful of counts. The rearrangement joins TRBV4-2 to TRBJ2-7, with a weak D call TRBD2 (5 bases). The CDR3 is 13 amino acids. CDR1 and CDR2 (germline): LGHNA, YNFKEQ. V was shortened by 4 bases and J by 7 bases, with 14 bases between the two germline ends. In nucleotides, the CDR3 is TGTGCCAGCAGCCCATCTAGCTCTGGAGAGCAGTACTTC. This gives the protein CASSPSSSGEQYF.